This TCR beta chain was obtained from a study of read filtering for tumor transcriptome and immune sequencing. Study-wide context: IR-seq gave about 3.5 to 10.27 million TCR reads per sample; RNA-seq gave about 80 to 1,300.

The germline V gene has CDR1 SEHNR and CDR2 FQNEAQ (reference sequence). The V end was cut by 1 base, the J end by 9 bases, with 18 bases between. The CDR3 runs 15 residues. To note about this clonotype: What it recognizes is unknown.

Points from the study as a whole: IR-seq captured clonotypes deeper and more reliably than RNA-seq.

From approximately 400 ng of RNA, a library with molecular barcoded alpha/delta and beta/gamma adaptors was made. TCRdb ran MiXCR on the reads and lists one entry per CDR3 protein. Altogether about 41,000 distinct CDR3 sequences are present, 13% being singletons, with the ten largest covering around 30%. The chain is built from TRBV7-9 and TRBJ2-5, with D perhaps TRBD1 or TRBD2 (6 bases each). Sequencing was done on a sample of a population of CD138-negative cells sorted from bone marrow. This TCR came from a donor at least 40 years old with multiple myeloma. CDR3 in amino acids: CASSLDGGWLAAQYF. Written as DNA, the CDR3 is TGTGCCAGCAGCTTAGATGGGGGCTGGTTAGCGGCCCAGTACTTC.